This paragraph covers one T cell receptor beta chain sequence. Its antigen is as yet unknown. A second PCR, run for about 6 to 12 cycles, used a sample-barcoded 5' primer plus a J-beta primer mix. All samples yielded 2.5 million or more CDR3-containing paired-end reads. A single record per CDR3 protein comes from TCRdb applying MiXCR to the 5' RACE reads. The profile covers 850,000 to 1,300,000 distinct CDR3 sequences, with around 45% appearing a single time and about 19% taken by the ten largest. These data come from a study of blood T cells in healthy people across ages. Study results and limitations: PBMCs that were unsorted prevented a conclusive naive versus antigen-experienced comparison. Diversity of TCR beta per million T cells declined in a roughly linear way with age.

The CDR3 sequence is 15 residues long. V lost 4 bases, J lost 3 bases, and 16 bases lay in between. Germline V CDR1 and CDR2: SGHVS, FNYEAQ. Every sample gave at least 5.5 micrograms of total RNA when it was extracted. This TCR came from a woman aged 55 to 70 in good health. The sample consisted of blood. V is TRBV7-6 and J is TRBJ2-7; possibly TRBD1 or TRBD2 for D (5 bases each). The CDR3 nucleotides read TGTGCCAGCAGCTCTGGGGGTGACAGTTACTACGAGCAGTACTTC. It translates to CASSSGGDSYYEQYF.